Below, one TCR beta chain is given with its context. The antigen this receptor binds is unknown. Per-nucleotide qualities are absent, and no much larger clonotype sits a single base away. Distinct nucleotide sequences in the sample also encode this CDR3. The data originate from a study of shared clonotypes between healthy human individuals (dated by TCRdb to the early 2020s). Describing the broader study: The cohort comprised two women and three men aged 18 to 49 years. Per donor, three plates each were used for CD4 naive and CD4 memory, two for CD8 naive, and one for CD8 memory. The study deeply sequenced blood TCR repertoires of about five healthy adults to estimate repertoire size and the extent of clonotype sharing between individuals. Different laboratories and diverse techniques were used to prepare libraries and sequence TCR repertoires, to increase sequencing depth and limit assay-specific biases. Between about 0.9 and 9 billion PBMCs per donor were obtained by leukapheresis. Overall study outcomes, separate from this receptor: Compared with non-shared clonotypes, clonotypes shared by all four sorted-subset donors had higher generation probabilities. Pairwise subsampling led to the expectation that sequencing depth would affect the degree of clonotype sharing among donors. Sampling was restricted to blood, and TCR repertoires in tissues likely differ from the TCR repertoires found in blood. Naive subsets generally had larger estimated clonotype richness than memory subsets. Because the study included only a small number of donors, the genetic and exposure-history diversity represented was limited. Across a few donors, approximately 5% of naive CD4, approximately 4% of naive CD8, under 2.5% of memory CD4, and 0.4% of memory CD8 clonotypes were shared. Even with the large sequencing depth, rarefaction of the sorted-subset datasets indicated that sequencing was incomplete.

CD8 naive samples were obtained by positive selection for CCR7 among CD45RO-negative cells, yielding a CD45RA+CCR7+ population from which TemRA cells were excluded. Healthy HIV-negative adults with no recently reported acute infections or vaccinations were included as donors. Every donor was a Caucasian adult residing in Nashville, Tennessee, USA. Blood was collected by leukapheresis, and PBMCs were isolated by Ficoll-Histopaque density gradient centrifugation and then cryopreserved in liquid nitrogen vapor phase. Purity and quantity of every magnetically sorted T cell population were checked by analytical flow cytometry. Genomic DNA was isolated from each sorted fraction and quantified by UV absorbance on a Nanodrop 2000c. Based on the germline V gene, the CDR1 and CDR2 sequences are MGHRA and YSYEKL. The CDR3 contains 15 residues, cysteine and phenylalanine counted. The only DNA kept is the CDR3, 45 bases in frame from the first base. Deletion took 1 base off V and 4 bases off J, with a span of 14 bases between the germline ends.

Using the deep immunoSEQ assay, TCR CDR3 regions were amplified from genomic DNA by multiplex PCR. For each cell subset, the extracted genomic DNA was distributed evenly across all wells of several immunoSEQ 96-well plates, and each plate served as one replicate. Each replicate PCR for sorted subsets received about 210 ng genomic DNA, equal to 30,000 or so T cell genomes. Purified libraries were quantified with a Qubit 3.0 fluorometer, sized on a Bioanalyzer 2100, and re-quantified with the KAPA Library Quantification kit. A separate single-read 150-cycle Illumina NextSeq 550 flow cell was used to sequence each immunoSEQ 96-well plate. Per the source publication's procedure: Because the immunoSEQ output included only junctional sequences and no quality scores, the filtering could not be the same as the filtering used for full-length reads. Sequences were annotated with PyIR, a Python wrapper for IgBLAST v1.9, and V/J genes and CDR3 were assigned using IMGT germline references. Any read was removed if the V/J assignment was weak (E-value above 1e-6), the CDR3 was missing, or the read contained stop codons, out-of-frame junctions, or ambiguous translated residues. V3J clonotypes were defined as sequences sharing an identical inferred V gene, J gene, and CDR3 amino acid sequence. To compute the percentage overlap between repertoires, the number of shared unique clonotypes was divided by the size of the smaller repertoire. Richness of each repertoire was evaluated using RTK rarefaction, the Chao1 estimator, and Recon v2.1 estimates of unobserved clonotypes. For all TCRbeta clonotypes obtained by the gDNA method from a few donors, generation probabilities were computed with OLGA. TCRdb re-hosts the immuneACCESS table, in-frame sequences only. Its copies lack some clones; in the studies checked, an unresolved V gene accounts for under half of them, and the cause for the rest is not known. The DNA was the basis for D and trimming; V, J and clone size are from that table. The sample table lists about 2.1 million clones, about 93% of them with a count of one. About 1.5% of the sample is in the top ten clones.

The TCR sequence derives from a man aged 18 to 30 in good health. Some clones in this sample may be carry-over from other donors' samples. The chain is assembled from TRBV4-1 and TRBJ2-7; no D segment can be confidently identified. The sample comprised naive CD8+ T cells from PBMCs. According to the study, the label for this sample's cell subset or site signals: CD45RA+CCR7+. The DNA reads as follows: TGCGCCAGCAGCCAAGTATCCGGCACTTCATACGAGCAGTACTTC. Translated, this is CASSQVSGTSYEQYF.